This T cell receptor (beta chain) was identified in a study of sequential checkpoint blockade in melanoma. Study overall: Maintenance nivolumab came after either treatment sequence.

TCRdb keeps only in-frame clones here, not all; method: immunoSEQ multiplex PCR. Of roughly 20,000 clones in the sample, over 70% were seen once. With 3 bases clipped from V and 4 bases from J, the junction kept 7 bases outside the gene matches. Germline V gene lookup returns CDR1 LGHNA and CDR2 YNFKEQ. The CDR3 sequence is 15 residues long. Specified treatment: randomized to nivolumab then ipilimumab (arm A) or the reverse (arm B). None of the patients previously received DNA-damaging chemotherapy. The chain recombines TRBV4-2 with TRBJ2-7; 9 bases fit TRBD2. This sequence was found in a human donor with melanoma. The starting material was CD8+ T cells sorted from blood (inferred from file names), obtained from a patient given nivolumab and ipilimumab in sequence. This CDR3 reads CASSHSRGGEYEQYF. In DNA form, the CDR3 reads TGTGCCAGCAGCCACTCGCGGGGGGGGGAGTACGAGCAGTACTTC.